The TCR beta chain described here comes from a study of vaccination and CD4 T cells after COVID-19. Across the whole study: Median time from second vaccine dose to sampling was over 55 days (14 to 241).

Germline V gene data show CDR1 as SGHRS and CDR2 as YFSETQ. Unmatched junction bases numbered 6, after V lost 4 bases and J lost 1 base. The CDR3 totals 15 residues. Concerning this clonotype: Its antigen is not known.

Sequenced with the Oncomine TCR Beta short-read assay was DNA taken from cultured CD4+ T cells. MiXCR was run by TCRdb on the PCR reads, yielding one entry per CDR3 protein. The table lists about 11,000 distinct CDR3 sequences, roughly a third of them singletons. Treatment described: roughly 10-day PBMC culture with coronavirus spike peptide pools or control peptides (ViraFEST assay). This TCR derives from a human donor who had recovered from COVID-19. Sample: CD4+ T cells from blood, cultured in vitro. The chain employs TRBV5-1 and TRBJ2-5, with TRBD1 identical over 8 bases. The CDR3 DNA reads as TGCGCCAGCAGCCCGACAGGGGCGGGCCAAGAGACCCAGTACTTC. Its protein is CASSPTGAGQETQYF.